The rows below give T cell receptor beta chains drawn from one sample of a study of shared clonotypes between healthy human individuals. Produced via immunoSEQ multiplex PCR; TCRdb's table is partial and in-frame only. The data contain some 680,000 clones, approximately 73% of them singletons. What was sequenced was memory CD4+ T cells sorted from blood. The receptor set was obtained from a woman aged 25-40 years in good health. CDR3s include the opening cysteine and the closing phenylalanine or tryptophan. D genes are given only for firm matches. The size entry is marked missing in some rows and otherwise reads once, few, many or a size class.

v_gene,abundance,j_gene,d_gene,CDR3aa,CDR3nt
TRBV2,.,TRBJ1-1,.,CASSALRTNTEAFF,TGTGCCAGCAGTGCTCTACGGACTAACACTGAAGCTTTCTTT
TRBV21-1,.,TRBJ1-4,.,CASSKRNEKLFF,TGTGCCAGCAGCAAAAGGAATGAAAAACTGTTTTTT
TRBV28,many,TRBJ2-3,TRBD1,CASSDGQGTDTQYF,TGTGCCAGCAGTGACGGACAGGGCACAGATACGCAGTATTTT
TRBV6-5,once,TRBJ2-1,.,CASSYSYADSYNEQFF,TGTGCCAGCAGTTATAGCTATGCGGACAGCTACAATGAGCAGTTCTTC
TRBV28,many,TRBJ1-2,.,CASSLSQNYGYTF,TGTGCCAGCAGTTTATCTCAGAACTATGGCTACACCTTC
TRBV7-2,once,TRBJ2-7,.,CASSLVVYEQYF,TGTGCCAGCAGCTTAGTTGTATACGAGCAGTACTTC
TRBV4-2,.,TRBJ2-7,TRBD2,CASSRPGLAMGEQYF,TGTGCCAGCAGCCGACCGGGACTAGCGATGGGCGAGCAGTACTTC
TRBV6-5,.,TRBJ2-2,.,CASSYEATGELFF,TGTGCCAGCAGTTACGAGGCCACCGGGGAGCTGTTTTTT
TRBV5-1,.,TRBJ2-1,.,CASSLASGSYNEQFF,TGCGCCAGCAGCTTGGCCAGTGGGAGTTACAATGAGCAGTTCTTC
TRBV5-1,.,TRBJ1-4,.,CASSSAGSPGEKLFF,TGCGCCAGCAGCTCGGCAGGCTCCCCGGGTGAAAAACTGTTTTTT
TRBV5-1,few,TRBJ2-1,.,CASSSGTENNEQFF,TGCGCCAGCAGCTCCGGGACGGAAAACAATGAGCAGTTCTTC
TRBV10-3,once,TRBJ1-1,.,CAISTTGNTEAFF,TGTGCCATCAGCACGACAGGGAACACTGAAGCTTTCTTT
TRBV4-1,few,TRBJ2-2,.,CASSPAASGTGELFF,TGCGCCAGCAGCCCCGCAGCGAGCGGCACCGGGGAGCTGTTTTTT
TRBV4-1,.,TRBJ1-1,.,CASSQEFERPNTEAFF,TGCGCCAGCAGCCAAGAATTTGAAAGACCGAACACTGAAGCTTTCTTT
TRBV5-4,.,TRBJ2-5,.,CASSFLTGQQETQYF,TGTGCCAGCAGCTTTTTAACAGGACAACAAGAGACCCAGTACTTC
TRBV2,.,TRBJ1-2,TRBD1,CASRGQGPYGYTF,TGTGCCAGCAGGGGACAGGGACCCTATGGCTACACCTTC